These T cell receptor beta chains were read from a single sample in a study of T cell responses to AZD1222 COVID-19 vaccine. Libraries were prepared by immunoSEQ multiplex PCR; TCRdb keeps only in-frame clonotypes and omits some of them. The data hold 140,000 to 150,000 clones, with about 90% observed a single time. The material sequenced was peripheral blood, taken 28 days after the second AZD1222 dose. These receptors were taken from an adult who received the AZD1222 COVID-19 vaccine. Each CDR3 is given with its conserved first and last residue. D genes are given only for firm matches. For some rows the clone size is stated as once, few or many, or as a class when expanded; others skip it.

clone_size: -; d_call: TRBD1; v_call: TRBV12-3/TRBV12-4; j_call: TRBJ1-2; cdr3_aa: CASTLTGHYGYTF; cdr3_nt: TGTGCCAGCACCCTGACAGGGCACTATGGCTACACCTTC
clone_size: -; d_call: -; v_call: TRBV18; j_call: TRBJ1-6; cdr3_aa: CASSCAGQISYNSPLHF; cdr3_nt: TGTGCCAGCTCTTGTGCTGGGCAGATCTCCTATAATTCACCCCTCCACTTT
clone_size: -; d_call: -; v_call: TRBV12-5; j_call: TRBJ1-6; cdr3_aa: CASGQSLSGSPLHF; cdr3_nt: TGTGCTAGTGGCCAAAGCCTCAGCGGTTCACCCCTCCACTTT
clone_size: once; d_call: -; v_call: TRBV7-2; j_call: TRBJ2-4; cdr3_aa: CASSPGQPNIQYF; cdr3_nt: TGTGCCAGCAGCCCAGGACAGCCAAACATTCAGTACTTC
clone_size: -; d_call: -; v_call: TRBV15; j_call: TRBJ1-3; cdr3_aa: CATSRDREVNTIYF; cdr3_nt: TGTGCCACCAGCAGAGACCGGGAGGTAAACACCATATATTTT
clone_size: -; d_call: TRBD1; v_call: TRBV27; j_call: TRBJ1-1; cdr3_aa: CASSAPGQEPNTEAFF; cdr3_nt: TGTGCCAGCAGTGCGCCGGGACAGGAGCCGAACACTGAAGCTTTCTTT
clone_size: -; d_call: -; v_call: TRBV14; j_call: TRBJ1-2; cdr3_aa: CASSQQGFGYTF; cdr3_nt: TGTGCCAGCAGCCAACAGGGGTTTGGCTACACCTTC
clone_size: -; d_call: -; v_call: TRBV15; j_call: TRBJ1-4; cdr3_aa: CATSAHFAPNEKLFF; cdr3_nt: TGTGCCACCAGCGCACACTTCGCGCCTAATGAAAAACTGTTTTTT
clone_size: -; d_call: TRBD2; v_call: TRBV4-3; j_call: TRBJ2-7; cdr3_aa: CASSQDLRLAGAEQYF; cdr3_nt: TGCGCCAGCAGCCAAGATCTGCGGCTAGCGGGAGCCGAGCAGTACTTC
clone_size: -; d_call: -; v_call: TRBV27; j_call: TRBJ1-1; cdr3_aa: CASSLSMAVLNTEAFF; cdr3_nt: TGTGCCAGCAGTTTATCGATGGCAGTGCTGAACACTGAAGCTTTCTTT
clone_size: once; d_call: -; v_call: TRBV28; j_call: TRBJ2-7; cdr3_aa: CASTSPLGVSEQYF; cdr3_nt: TGTGCCAGCACCTCCCCACTGGGGGTATCCGAGCAGTACTTC
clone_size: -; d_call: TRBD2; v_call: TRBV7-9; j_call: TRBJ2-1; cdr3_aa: CASTPGRGGNEQFF; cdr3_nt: TGTGCCAGCACACCCGGGAGGGGGGGGAATGAGCAGTTCTTC
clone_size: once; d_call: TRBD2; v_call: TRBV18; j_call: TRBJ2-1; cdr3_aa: CASSGTSGENEQFF; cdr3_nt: TGTGCCAGCTCCGGGACTAGCGGGGAGAATGAGCAGTTCTTC
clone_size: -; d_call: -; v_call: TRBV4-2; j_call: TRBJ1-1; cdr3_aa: CASSRPARGSEAFF; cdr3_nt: TGTGCCAGCAGCCGCCCCGCGAGGGGGTCAGAAGCTTTCTTT
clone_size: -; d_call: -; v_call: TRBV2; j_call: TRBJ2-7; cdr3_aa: CATTRDNYEQYF; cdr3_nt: TGTGCCACCACCCGGGACAACTACGAGCAGTACTTC
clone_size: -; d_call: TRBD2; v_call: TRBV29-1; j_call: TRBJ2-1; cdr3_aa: CSASGLAMGEQFF; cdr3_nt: TGCAGCGCCTCGGGACTAGCGATGGGTGAGCAGTTCTTC
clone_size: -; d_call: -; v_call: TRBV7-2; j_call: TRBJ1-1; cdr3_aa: CASSLRMTNTEAFF; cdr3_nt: TGTGCCAGCAGCTTAAGGATGACGAACACTGAAGCTTTCTTT
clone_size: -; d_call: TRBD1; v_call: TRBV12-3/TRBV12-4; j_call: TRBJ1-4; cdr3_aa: CASNRGNEKLFF; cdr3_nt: TGTGCCAGCAACAGGGGGAATGAAAAACTGTTTTTT
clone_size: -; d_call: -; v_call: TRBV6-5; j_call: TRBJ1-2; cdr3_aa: CASSYLHRRRAGGYTF; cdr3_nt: TGTGCCAGCAGTTACCTACATCGACGCCGGGCGGGCGGCTACACCTTC
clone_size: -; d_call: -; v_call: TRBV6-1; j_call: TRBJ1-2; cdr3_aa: CASYLDYGYTF; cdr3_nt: TGTGCCAGCTATTTGGACTATGGCTACACCTTC
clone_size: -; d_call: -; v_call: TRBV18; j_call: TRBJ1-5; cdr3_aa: CASSPLGAQVTIQPQHF; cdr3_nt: TGTGCCAGCTCACCTCTGGGGGCTCAGGTTACGATTCAGCCCCAGCATTTT
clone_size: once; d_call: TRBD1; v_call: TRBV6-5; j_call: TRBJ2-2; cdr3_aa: CASQGQLNTGELFF; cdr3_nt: TGTGCCAGCCAGGGACAGCTTAACACCGGGGAGCTGTTTTTT
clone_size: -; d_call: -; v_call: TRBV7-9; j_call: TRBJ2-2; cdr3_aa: CASSLGQNTGELFF; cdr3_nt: TGTGCCAGCAGCTTAGGACAGAACACCGGGGAGCTGTTTTTT
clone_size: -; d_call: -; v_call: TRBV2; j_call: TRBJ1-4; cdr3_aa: CASSENRAVGNEKLFF; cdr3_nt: TGTGCCAGCAGTGAAAACAGGGCGGTGGGAAATGAAAAACTGTTTTTT
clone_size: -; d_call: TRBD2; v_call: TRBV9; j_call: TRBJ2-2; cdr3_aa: CASSGPTTSGSVLGTGELFF; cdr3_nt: TGTGCCAGCAGCGGGCCCACGACTAGCGGGAGTGTCTTGGGCACCGGGGAGCTGTTTTTT
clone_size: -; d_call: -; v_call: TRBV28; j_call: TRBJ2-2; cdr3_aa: CASSPNRGGPITGELFF; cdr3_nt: TGTGCCAGCAGTCCTAATAGGGGAGGACCTATCACCGGGGAGCTGTTTTTT
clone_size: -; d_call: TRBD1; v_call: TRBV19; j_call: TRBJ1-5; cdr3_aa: CASSDRGRNGQPQHF; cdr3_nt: TGTGCCAGTAGTGACAGGGGGCGGAATGGACAGCCCCAGCATTTT
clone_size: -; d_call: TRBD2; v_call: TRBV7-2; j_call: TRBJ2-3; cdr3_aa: CASRSTTSGGFSQYF; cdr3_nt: TGTGCCAGCAGATCTACCACTAGCGGGGGGTTTTCGCAGTATTTT
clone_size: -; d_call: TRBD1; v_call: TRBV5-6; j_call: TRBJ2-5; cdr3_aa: CASSRDRGHQETQYF; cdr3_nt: TGTGCCAGCAGCCGGGACAGGGGACATCAAGAGACCCAGTACTTC
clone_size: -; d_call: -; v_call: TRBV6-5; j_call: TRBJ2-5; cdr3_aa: CASRQQGFGTQYF; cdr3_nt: TGTGCCAGCAGACAACAGGGTTTCGGGACCCAGTACTTC
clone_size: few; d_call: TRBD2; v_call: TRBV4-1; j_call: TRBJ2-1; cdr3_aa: CASSQAGGSYNEQFF; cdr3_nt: TGCGCCAGCAGCCAAGCGGGGGGCTCCTACAATGAGCAGTTCTTC
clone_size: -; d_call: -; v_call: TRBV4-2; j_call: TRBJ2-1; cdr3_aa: CASSHIRDINNEQFF; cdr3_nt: TGTGCCAGCAGCCACATCCGGGACATTAACAATGAGCAGTTCTTC
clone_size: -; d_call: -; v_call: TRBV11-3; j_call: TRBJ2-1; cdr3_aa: CASSLEGKAWNEQFF; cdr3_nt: TGTGCCAGCAGCTTAGAAGGTAAGGCGTGGAATGAGCAGTTCTTC
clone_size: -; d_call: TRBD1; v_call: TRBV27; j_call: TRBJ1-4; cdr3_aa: CASSLKAPGTVSATNEKLFF; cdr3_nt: TGTGCCAGCAGTCTTAAAGCCCCCGGGACAGTAAGCGCAACTAATGAAAAACTGTTTTTT
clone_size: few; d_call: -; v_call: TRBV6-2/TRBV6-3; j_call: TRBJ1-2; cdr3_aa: CASSYSFNPGYTF; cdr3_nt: TGTGCCAGCAGTTACTCGTTTAATCCTGGCTACACCTTC
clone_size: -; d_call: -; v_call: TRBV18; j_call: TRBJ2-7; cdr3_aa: CASSRGTEPSYEQYF; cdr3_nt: TGTGCCAGCTCACGCGGGACAGAGCCATCCTACGAGCAGTACTTC
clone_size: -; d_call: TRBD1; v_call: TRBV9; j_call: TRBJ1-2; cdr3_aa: CASSPGQGVYGYTF; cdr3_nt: TGTGCCAGCAGCCCAGGACAGGGGGTGTATGGCTACACCTTC
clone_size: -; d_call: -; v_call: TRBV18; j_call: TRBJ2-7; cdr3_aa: CASSPRASYEQYF; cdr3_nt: TGTGCCAGCTCACCACGGGCATCCTACGAGCAGTACTTC
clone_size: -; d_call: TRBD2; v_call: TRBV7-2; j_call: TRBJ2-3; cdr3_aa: CASNPAGGADTQYF; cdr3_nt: TGTGCCAGCAACCCCGCGGGGGGCGCAGATACGCAGTATTTT
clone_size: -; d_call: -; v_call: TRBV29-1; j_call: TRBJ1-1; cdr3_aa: CSVEKYTSAFF; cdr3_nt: TGCAGCGTTGAAAAATATACCTCGGCTTTCTTT
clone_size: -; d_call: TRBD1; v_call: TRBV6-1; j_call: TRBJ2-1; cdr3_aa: CASSEMGQSLQFF; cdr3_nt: TGTGCCAGCAGTGAAATGGGACAGTCGCTGCAGTTCTTC
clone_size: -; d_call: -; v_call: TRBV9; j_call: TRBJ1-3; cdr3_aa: CASSESRASRNTIYF; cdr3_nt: TGTGCCAGCAGCGAGAGCCGGGCCTCGAGAAACACCATATATTTT
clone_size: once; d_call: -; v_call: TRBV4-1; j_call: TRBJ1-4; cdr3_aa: CASSREALEKLFF; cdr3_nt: TGCGCCAGCAGCCGGGAAGCTCTTGAAAAACTGTTTTTT
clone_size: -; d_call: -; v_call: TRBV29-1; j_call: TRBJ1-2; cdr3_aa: CSVVQAPLYGYTF; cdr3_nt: TGCAGCGTCGTACAGGCGCCGCTCTATGGCTACACCTTC
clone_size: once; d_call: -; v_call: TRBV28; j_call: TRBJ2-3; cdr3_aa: CASSLSSTDTQYF; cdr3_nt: TGTGCCAGCAGTTTATCATCCACAGATACGCAGTATTTT
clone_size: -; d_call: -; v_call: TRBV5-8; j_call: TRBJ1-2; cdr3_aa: CASSLAANYGYTF; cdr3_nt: TGTGCCAGCAGCTTGGCCGCTAACTATGGCTACACCTTC
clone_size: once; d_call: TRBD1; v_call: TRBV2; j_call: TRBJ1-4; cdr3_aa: CASSEEQGDRMRLFF; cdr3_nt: TGTGCCAGCAGTGAAGAGCAGGGGGATCGGATGAGACTGTTTTTT
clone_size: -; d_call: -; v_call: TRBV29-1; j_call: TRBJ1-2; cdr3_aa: CSVEGPGWRGDGYTF; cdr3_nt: TGCAGCGTTGAAGGCCCAGGTTGGCGGGGAGATGGCTACACCTTC
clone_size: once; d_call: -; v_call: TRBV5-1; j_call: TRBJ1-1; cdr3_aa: CASKDGDTEAFF; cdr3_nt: TGCGCCAGCAAGGACGGGGACACTGAAGCTTTCTTT
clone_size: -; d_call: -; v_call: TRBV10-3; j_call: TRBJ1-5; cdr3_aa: CAISEKQAEGQPQHF; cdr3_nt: TGTGCCATCAGTGAGAAACAGGCTGAGGGTCAGCCCCAGCATTTT
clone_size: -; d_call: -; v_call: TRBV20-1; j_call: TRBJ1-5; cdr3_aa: CSASVGGSRDQPQHF; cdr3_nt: TGCAGTGCTAGTGTGGGGGGCTCGCGGGATCAGCCCCAGCATTTT
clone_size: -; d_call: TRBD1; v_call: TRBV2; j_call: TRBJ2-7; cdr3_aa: CASRGTGGVGEYF; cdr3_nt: TGTGCCAGCAGGGGCACAGGGGGCGTCGGGGAGTACTTC
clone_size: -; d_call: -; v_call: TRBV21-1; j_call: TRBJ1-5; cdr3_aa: CATSGASQPQHF; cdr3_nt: TGTGCCACCTCAGGGGCTAGTCAGCCCCAGCATTTT